Listed below are T cell receptor beta chains from one sample, sequenced in a study of blood T cell repertoires in COVID-19. Using immunoSEQ multiplex PCR, the repertoire was profiled, and TCRdb retains in-frame clones only, with some absent. The data contain tens of thousands of clones, 90% of them singletons. Sequenced input: peripheral blood. These receptors were collected from a woman in her thirties or forties with active COVID-19. The CDR3 runs from the conserved cysteine through the conserved F or W. The order of the fields is J gene, D gene, V gene, clone size, CDR3 DNA, CDR3 protein. D genes are given only for firm matches. Clone size is stated in some rows and not others, as once, few, many or a class when expanded.

TRBJ2-7 TRBD2 TRBV11-3 few TGTGCCAGCAGCTTAGAGCGTGGAGCGCGGGGGAACTCCTACGAGCAGTACTTC CASSLERGARGNSYEQYF
TRBJ2-7 TRBD2 TRBV20-1 NA TGCAGTGCTAGTTCCCCAACTAGCGGGGGGTCATACTCCTACGAGCAGTACTTC CSASSPTSGGSYSYEQYF
TRBJ1-2 NA TRBV7-8 NA TGTGCCAGCAGCCCCGCGGGGTTCGGCTACACCTTC CASSPAGFGYTF
TRBJ2-2 NA TRBV18 NA TGTGCCAGCTCACCAGATTTCGGGGGATCCAACACCGGGGAGCTGTTTTTT CASSPDFGGSNTGELFF
TRBJ1-4 NA TRBV7-9 NA TGTGCCAGCAGCTTAGGTCAGGGTAATGAAAAACTGTTTTTT CASSLGQGNEKLFF
TRBJ2-3 NA TRBV14 NA TGTGCCAGCAGCCAAGTGCAGGGAAGCACAGATACGCAGTATTTT CASSQVQGSTDTQYF
TRBJ2-1 TRBD2 TRBV19 NA TGTGCCAGTAGTATTCGGTGGACTAGCGGGGGGGCCGGCAATGAGCAGTTCTTC CASSIRWTSGGAGNEQFF
TRBJ2-3 TRBD2 TRBV28 NA TGTGCCAGCAGTTCGGGTGGCGGGGGGGCTGTAGATACGCAGTATTTT CASSSGGGGAVDTQYF
TRBJ2-1 TRBD1 TRBV29-1 NA TGCAGCGTGCCCGGGACAGGGGGCTATGAGCAGTTCTTC CSVPGTGGYEQFF
TRBJ2-5 TRBD1 TRBV5-1 NA TGCGCCAGCAGCGCGACAGGGGGCTATGAGACCCAGTACTTC CASSATGGYETQYF
TRBJ1-4 TRBD1 TRBV6-2/TRBV6-3 NA TGTGCCAGCAGTTCACCGGGACAGTCGGTAGAAAAACTGTTTTTT CASSSPGQSVEKLFF
TRBJ1-4 TRBD1 TRBV7-9 NA TGTGCCAGCAGCTCGACAGGGTGGAGCGAAAAACTGTTTTTT CASSSTGWSEKLFF
TRBJ1-1 NA TRBV18 NA TGTGCCAGCTCACCAGAGGGCAACACTGAAGCTTTCTTT CASSPEGNTEAFF
TRBJ1-5 NA TRBV30 NA TGTGCCTGGCGGCCCGGGTCCTATAGCAATCAGCCCCAGCATTTT CAWRPGSYSNQPQHF
TRBJ2-7 NA TRBV9 NA TGTGCCAGCAGCGTAGGGCTGGGACATCCCTACGAGCAGTACTTC CASSVGLGHPYEQYF
TRBJ2-7 TRBD1 TRBV5-6 NA TGTGCCAGCAGCTCACAGACAGGGGGATTCTCCTACGAGCAGTACTTC CASSSQTGGFSYEQYF
TRBJ2-1 TRBD2 TRBV18 once TGTGCCAGCTCACCTGAGCGGGGGGGCTCGGATGAGCAGTTCTTC CASSPERGGSDEQFF
TRBJ1-2 NA TRBV6-1 NA TGTGCCAGCAGTGAAATGTTGGCAGACTATGGCTACACCTTC CASSEMLADYGYTF
TRBJ2-3 NA TRBV5-1 NA TGCGCCAGCAGCTTGCAGGGGGGCTCTCCTGAAGATACGCAGTATTTT CASSLQGGSPEDTQYF
TRBJ1-3 NA TRBV11-3 NA TGTGCCAGCAGCTTAGTAACTGGGCCAGACTCTGGAAACACCATATATTTT CASSLVTGPDSGNTIYF
TRBJ2-7 NA TRBV19 NA TGTGCCAGTATGCCGCCGAACACCTACGAGCAGTACTTC CASMPPNTYEQYF
TRBJ2-7 NA TRBV12-3/TRBV12-4 NA TGTGCCAGCAGTTCCGACCAGGGAGGCGAGCAGTACTTC CASSSDQGGEQYF
TRBJ2-1 TRBD1 TRBV3-1/TRBV3-2 NA TGTGCCAGCAGCCCCGGGGGACAGGGATACAATGAGCAGTTCTTC CASSPGGQGYNEQFF
TRBJ2-2 TRBD2 TRBV9 NA TGTGCCAGCAGCGTAGCGGGGGGCACCGGGGAGCTGTTTTTT CASSVAGGTGELFF
TRBJ1-5 TRBD1 TRBV19 NA TGTGCCAGTAGTGGAGGGGGCCGATATAGCAATCAGCCCCAGCATTTT CASSGGGRYSNQPQHF
TRBJ2-7 NA TRBV11-3 NA TGTGCCAGCAGCGGAAGTCAGGGATCTTCCTACGAGCAGTACTTC CASSGSQGSSYEQYF
TRBJ2-1 NA TRBV6-6 few TGTGCCAGCAGCCCGGGGGACAATGAGCAGTTCTTC CASSPGDNEQFF
TRBJ1-1 NA TRBV5-1 NA TGCGCCAGCAGCGTTCAGGGTTGGACTGAAGCTTTCTTT CASSVQGWTEAFF
TRBJ2-3 NA TRBV3-1/TRBV3-2 NA TGTGCCAGCAGCCAAGAAGCAGGGCTACCCACAGATACGCAGTATTTT CASSQEAGLPTDTQYF
TRBJ1-2 TRBD1 TRBV9 NA TGTGCCAGCAGCAGAACAGACAGGGCCTGGGATGGCTACACCTTC CASSRTDRAWDGYTF
TRBJ2-5 TRBD1 TRBV19 NA TGTGCCAGTAGTGGAAAGGGACAGCCGTACCAAGAGACCCAGTACTTC CASSGKGQPYQETQYF
TRBJ1-1 TRBD1 TRBV30 NA TGTGCCGGAAAGGCTGACAGGGTCACTGAAGCTTTCTTT CAGKADRVTEAFF
TRBJ2-1 NA TRBV5-1 NA TGCGCCAGCAGCTTGGCAGCGGCCAATGAGCAGTTCTTC CASSLAAANEQFF
TRBJ2-3 NA TRBV5-6 NA TGTGCCAGCAGCTTGGAGCAGGGGTATGCAATAGGAGATACGCAGTATTTT CASSLEQGYAIGDTQYF
TRBJ1-1 NA TRBV5-6 NA TGTGCCAGCAGTTGGAACGCAGGGGACACTGAAGCTTTCTTT CASSWNAGDTEAFF
TRBJ2-5 NA TRBV7-3 NA TGTGCCAGCAGTTTAGACTACCAAGAGACCCAGTACTTC CASSLDYQETQYF
TRBJ2-7 TRBD1 TRBV4-1 NA TGCGCCAGCAGCCAAGATCTTGGACAGGGTACCGACGAGCAGTACTTC CASSQDLGQGTDEQYF
TRBJ2-1 NA TRBV28 NA TGTGCCAGCAGAAGCCCCCCTGGCGGGGGCCAAGAGGGGGGGCAGTTCTTC CASRSPPGGGQEGGQFF
TRBJ2-1 TRBD2 TRBV7-2 NA TGTGCCAGCAGCCGTCTACTGGCGGGGGGTAGCAATGAGCAGTTCTTC CASSRLLAGGSNEQFF
TRBJ1-3 NA TRBV28 NA TGTGCCAGCAGTTACTTAGCCGACTCTGGAAACACCATATATTTT CASSYLADSGNTIYF
TRBJ1-3 NA TRBV25-1 few TGTGCCAGCAGTGGAAGGGGGTATTCAGGAAACACCATATATTTT CASSGRGYSGNTIYF
TRBJ2-1 NA TRBV27 NA TGTGCCAGCAGTTTATGGGCGGGTCACAATGAGCAGTTCTTC CASSLWAGHNEQFF
TRBJ1-1 TRBD1 TRBV11-3 once TGTGCCAGCAGCTTTAAGACAGGGGTTGTAACTGAAGCTTTCTTT CASSFKTGVVTEAFF
TRBJ1-1 NA TRBV19 NA TGTGCCAGTAGTTTCCAGGCCAGCACTGAAGCTTTCTTT CASSFQASTEAFF
TRBJ1-3 NA TRBV5-1 NA TGCGCCAGCAGCCCCGCGACAGGTTTATCTGGAAACACCATATATTTT CASSPATGLSGNTIYF
TRBJ1-1 NA TRBV12-3/TRBV12-4 once TGTGCCAGCAGTTTTGGGGGGGGCGGAGCTTTCTTT CASSFGGGGAFF
TRBJ2-1 TRBD2 TRBV6-4 once TGTGCCAGCAGTGACCAGCGGGGGGGCAATGAGCAGTTCTTC CASSDQRGGNEQFF
TRBJ2-1 NA TRBV3-1/TRBV3-2 once TGTGCCAGCAGCGTCTCACTGGCGGCCTACAATGAGCAGTTCTTC CASSVSLAAYNEQFF
TRBJ1-2 NA TRBV19 NA TGTGCCAGTAGTATAACGGGGAATACTAACTATGGCTACACCTTC CASSITGNTNYGYTF
TRBJ2-2 NA TRBV7-9 NA TGTGCCAGCATCTTACAGGGTAACGGGGAGCTGTTTTTT CASILQGNGELFF
TRBJ1-6 NA TRBV7-2 NA TGTGCCAGCCAGGATCCCACCTATAATTCACCCCTCCACTTT CASQDPTYNSPLHF
TRBJ2-5 NA TRBV6-5 NA TGTGCCAGCACCCGATTCGATAGACAGGGAGGGACCCAGTACTTC CASTRFDRQGGTQYF
TRBJ2-5 NA TRBV4-2 few TGTGCCAGCAGCCCTACAAGGGGGAACCAAGAGACCCAGTACTTC CASSPTRGNQETQYF
TRBJ2-5 TRBD1 TRBV7-6 once TGTGCCAGCTCGGGACAGACACAAGAGACCCAGTACTTC CASSGQTQETQYF